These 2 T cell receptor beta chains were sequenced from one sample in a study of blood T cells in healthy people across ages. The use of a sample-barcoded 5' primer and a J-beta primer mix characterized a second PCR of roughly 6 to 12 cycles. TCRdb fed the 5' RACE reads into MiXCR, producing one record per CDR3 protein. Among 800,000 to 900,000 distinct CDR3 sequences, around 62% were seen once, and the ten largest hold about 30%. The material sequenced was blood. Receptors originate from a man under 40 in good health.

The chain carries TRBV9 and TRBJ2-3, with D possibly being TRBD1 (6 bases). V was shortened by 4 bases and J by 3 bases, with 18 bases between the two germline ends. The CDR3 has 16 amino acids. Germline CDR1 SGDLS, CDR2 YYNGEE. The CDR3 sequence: CASSYTADRITDTQYF. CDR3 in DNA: TGTGCCAGCAGCTACACCGCGGACAGAATAACAGATACGCAGTATTTT.

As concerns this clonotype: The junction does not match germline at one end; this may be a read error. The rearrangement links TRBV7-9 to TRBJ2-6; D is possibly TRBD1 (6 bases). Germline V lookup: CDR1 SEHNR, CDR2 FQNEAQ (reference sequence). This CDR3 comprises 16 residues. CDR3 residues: CAGSSRGRSGANVLTF. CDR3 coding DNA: TGTGCCGGCAGCTCCAGGGGCAGGTCTGGGGCCAACGTCCTGACTTTC. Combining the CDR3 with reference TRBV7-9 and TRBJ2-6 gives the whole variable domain DTGVSQNPRHKITKRGQNVTFRCDPISEHNRLYWYRQTLGQGPEFLTYFQNEAQLEKSRLLSDRFSAERPKGSFSTLEIQRTEQGDSAMYLCAGSSRGRSGANVLTFGAGSRLTVL.